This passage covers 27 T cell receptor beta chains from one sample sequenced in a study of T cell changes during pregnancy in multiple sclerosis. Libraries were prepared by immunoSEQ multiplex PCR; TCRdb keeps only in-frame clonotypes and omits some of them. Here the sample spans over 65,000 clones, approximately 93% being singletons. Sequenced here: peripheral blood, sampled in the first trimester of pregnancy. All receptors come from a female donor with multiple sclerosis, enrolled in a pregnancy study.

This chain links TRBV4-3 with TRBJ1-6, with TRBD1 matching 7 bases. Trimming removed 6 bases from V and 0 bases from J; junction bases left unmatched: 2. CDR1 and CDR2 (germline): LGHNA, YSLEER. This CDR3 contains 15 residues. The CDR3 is CASRGDSSYNSPLHF. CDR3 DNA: TGCGCCAGCAGGGGGGACAGCTCCTATAATTCACCCCTCCACTTT.

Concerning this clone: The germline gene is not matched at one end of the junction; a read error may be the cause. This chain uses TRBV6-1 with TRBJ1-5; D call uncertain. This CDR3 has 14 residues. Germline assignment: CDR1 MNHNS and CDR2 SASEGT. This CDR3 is CASSQTGSNQLQHF. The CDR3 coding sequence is TGTGCCAGCAGTCAGACCGGGAGCAATCAGCTCCAGCATTTT.

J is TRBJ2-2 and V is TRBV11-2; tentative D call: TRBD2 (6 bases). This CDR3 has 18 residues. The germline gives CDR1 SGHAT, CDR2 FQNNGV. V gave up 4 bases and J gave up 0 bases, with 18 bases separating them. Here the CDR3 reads CASSSYGAGFANTGELFF. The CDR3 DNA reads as TGTGCCAGCAGCTCCTATGGGGCGGGGTTCGCGAACACCGGGGAGCTGTTTTTT. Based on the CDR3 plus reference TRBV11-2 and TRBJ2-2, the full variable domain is EAGVAQSPRYKIIEKRQSVAFWCNPISGHATLYWYQQILGQGPKLLIQFQNNGVVDDSQLPKDRFSAERLKGVDSTLKIQPAKLEDSAVYLCASSSYGAGFANTGELFFGEGSRLTVL.

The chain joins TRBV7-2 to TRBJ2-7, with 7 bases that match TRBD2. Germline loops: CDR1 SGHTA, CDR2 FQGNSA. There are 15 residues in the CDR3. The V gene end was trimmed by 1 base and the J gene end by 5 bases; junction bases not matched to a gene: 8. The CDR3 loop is CASSLGLAAGNEQYF. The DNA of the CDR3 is TGTGCCAGCAGCTTAGGGCTAGCGGCCGGCAACGAGCAGTACTTC.

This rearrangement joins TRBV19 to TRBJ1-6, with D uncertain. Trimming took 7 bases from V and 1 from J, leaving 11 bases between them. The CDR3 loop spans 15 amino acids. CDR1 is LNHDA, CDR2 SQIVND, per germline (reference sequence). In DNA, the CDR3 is TGTGCCAGTACCGCCCCGGGGTCCTATAATTCACCCCTCCACTTT. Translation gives CASTAPGSYNSPLHF.

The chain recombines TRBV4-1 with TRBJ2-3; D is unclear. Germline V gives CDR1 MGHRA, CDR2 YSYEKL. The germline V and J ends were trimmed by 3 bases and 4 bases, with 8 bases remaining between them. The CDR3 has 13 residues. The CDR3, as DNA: TGCGCCAGCAGCCACCGCGAGGCAGATACGCAGTATTTT. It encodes CASSHREADTQYF.

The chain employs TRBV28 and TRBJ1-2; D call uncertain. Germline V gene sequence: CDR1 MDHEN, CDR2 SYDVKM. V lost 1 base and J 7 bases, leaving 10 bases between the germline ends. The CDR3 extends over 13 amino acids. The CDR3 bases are TGTGCCAGCAGTTTATTCCCAGGCTCTGGCTACACCTTC. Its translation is CASSLFPGSGYTF.

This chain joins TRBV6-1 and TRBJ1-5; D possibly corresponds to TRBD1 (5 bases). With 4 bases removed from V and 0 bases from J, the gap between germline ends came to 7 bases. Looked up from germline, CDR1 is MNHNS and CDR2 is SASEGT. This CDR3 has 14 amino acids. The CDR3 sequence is CASSGQYSNQPQHF. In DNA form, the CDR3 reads TGTGCCAGCAGTGGACAGTATAGCAATCAGCCCCAGCATTTT.

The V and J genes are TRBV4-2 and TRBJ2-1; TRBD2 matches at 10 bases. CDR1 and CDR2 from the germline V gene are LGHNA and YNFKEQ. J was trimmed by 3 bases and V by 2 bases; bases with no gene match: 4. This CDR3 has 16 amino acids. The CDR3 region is CASSQRTSGDYNEQFF. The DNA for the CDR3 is TGTGCCAGCAGCCAACGGACTAGCGGAGACTACAATGAGCAGTTCTTC.

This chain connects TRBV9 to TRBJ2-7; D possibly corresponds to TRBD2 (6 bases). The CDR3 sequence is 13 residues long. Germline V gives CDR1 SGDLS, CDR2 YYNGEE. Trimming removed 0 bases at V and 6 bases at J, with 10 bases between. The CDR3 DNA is TGTGCCAGCAGCGTAGTTGTGGGGGGCGAGCAGTACTTC. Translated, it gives CASSVVVGGEQYF.

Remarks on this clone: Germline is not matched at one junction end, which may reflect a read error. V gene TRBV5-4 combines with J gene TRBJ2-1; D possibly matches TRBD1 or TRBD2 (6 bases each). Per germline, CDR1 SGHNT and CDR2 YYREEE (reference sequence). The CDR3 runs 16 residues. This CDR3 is CASTLGGLSSYNEQFF. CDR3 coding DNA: TGTGCCAGCACCTTGGGGGGCCTCAGCTCCTACAATGAGCAGTTCTTC.

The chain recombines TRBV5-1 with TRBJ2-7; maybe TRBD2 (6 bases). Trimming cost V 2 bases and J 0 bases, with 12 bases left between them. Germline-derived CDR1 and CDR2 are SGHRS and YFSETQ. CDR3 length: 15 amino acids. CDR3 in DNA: TGCGCCAGCAGCTTATCGGGAGACTCCTCCTACGAGCAGTACTTC. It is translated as CASSLSGDSSYEQYF.

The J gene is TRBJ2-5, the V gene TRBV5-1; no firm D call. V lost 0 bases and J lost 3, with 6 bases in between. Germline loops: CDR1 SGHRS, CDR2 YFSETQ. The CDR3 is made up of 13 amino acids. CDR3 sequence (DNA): TGCGCCAGCAGCTTGGGGTCTAAAGAGACCCAGTACTTC. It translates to CASSLGSKETQYF.

The CDR3 DNA sequence: TGCGCCAGCAGCCAACTCGAGACAACCTTCTATGGCTACACCTTC. This gives the protein CASSQLETTFYGYTF. The rearrangement joins TRBV4-1 to TRBJ1-2; D gene unclear. V lost 2 bases and J lost 4, with 14 bases in between. CDR1 is MGHRA, CDR2 YSYEKL, per germline. This CDR3 has 15 residues.

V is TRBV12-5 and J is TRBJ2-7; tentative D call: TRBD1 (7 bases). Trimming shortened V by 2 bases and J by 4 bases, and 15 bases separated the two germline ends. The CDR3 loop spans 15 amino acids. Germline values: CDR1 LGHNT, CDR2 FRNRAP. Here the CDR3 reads CASGLSSTGRYEQYF. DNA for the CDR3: TGTGCTAGTGGTTTGTCATCGACAGGGAGGTACGAGCAGTACTTC. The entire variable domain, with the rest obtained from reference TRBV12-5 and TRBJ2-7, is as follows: DARVTQTPRHKVTEMGQEVTMRCQPILGHNTVFWYRQTMMQGLELLAYFRNRAPLDDSGMPKDRFSAEMPDATLATLKIQPSEPRDSAVYFCASGLSSTGRYEQYFGPGTRLTVT.

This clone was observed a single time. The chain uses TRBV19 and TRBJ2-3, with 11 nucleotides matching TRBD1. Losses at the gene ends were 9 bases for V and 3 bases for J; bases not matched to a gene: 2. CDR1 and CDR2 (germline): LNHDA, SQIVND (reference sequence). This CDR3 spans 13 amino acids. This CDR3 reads CASRDRGTDTQYF. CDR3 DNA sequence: TGTGCCAGCCGGGACAGGGGGACAGATACGCAGTATTTT.

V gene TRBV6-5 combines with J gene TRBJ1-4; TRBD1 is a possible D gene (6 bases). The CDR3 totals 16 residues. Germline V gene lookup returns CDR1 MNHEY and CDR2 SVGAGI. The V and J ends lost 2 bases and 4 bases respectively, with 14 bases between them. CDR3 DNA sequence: TGTGCCAGCAGTTACGGGGGCGGGGGACTTAATGAAAAACTGTTTTTT. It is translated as CASSYGGGGLNEKLFF.

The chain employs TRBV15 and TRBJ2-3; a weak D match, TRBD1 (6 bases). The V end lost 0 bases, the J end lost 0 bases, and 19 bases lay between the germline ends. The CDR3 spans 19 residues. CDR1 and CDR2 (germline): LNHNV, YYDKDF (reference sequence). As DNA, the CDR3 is TGTGCCACCAGCAGAGATGGGGCCAGGGGATCAACTAGCACAGATACGCAGTATTTT. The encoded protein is CATSRDGARGSTSTDTQYF.

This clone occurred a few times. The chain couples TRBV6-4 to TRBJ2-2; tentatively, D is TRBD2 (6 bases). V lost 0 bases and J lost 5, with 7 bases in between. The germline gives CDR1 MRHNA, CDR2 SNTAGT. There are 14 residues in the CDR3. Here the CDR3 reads CASSDSGTTGELFF. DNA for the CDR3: TGTGCCAGCAGTGACTCCGGGACTACCGGGGAGCTGTTTTTT.

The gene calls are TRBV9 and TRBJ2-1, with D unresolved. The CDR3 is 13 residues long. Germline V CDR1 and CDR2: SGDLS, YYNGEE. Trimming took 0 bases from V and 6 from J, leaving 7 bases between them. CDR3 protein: CASSVVASNEQFF. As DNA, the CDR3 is TGTGCCAGCAGCGTAGTGGCTAGCAATGAGCAGTTCTTC. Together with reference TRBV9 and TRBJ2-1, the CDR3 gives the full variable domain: DSGVTQTPKHLITATGQRVTLRCSPRSGDLSVYWYQQSLDQGLQFLIQYYNGEERAKGNILERFSAQQFPDLHSELNLSSLELGDSALYFCASSVVASNEQFFGPGTRLTVL.

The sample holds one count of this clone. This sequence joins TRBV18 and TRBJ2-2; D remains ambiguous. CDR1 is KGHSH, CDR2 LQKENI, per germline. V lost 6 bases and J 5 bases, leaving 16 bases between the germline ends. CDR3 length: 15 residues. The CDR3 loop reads CASSTPPVLTGELFF. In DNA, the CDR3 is TGTGCCAGCTCGACACCTCCAGTTCTAACCGGGGAGCTGTTTTTT.

As DNA, the CDR3 is TGTGCCAGCAGCCGAATGACTAGCGGGGGAGCCTACGAGCAGTACTTC. Protein product: CASSRMTSGGAYEQYF. This chain uses TRBV27 with TRBJ2-7; TRBD2 matches at 12 bases. The germline V gene has CDR1 MNHEY and CDR2 SMNVEV (reference sequence). The CDR3 covers 16 residues. Germline trimming cut 6 bases from V and 2 bases from J; bases unmatched to any gene: 8.

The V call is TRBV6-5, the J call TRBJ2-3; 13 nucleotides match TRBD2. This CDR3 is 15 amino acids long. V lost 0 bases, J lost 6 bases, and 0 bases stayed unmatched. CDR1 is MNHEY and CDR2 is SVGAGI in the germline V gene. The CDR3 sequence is CASSYSLAGGDTQYF. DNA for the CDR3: TGTGCCAGCAGTTACTCACTAGCGGGGGGGGATACGCAGTATTTT.

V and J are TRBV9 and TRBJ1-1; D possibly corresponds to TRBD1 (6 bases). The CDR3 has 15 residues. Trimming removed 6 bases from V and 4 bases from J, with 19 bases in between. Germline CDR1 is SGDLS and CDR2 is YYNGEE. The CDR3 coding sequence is TGTGCCAGCAAGGACAGCCCAGGTGGGAGCACTGAAGCTTTCTTT. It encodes CASKDSPGGSTEAFF.

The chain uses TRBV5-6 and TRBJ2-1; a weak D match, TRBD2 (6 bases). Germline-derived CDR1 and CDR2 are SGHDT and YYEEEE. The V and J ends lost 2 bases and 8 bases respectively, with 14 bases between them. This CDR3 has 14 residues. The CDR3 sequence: CASSFSGEDYEQFF. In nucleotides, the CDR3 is TGTGCCAGCAGCTTTTCGGGAGAGGACTATGAGCAGTTCTTC.

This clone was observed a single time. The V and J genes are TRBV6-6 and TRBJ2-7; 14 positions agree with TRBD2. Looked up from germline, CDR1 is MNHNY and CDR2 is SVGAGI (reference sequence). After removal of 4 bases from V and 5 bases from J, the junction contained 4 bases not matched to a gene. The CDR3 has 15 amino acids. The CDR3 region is CASSWGLAGDDEQYF. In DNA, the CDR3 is TGTGCCAGCAGTTGGGGACTAGCGGGAGATGACGAGCAGTACTTC.

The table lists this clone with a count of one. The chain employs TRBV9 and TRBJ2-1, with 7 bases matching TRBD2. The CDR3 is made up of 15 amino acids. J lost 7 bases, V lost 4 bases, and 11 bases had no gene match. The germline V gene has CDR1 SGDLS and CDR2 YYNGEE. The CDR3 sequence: CASSTRDYQSNEQFF. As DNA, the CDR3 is TGTGCCAGCAGCACACGGGACTACCAATCAAATGAGCAGTTCTTC.